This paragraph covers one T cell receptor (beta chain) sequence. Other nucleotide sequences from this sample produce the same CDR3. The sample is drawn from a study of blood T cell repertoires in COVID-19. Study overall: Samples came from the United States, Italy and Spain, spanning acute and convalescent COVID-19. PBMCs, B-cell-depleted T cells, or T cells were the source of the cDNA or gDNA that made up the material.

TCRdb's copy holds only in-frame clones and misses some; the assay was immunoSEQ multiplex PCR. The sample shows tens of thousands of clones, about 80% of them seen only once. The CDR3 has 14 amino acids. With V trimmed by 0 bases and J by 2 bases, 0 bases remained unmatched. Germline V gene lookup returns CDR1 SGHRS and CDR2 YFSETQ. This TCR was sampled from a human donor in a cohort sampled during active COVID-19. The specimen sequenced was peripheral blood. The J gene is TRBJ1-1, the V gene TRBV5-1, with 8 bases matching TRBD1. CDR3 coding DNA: TGCGCCAGCAGCTTGGCAGGGGGCAACACTGAAGCTTTCTTT. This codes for CASSLAGGNTEAFF.